This T cell receptor beta chain was sequenced during a study of glioma-infiltrating T cells after dendritic cell vaccination. Time point noted: after dendritic cell vaccination, including at tumor progression/relapse. Fresh-frozen tumor tissue and more than two years of survival data were available for all. Assay: immunoSEQ multiplex PCR; the TCRdb copy retains only in-frame clones and omits some. This sample has roughly 88,000 clones; over 75% occur once, and the top ten carry around 2.2%. This clone was detected only a few times. This receptor was identified in a human donor with glioblastoma. The sample in question was blood, obtained after dendritic cell vaccination.

The CDR3: CASSTTRQETQYF. The CDR3 coding sequence is TGTGCCAGCAGCACGACACGGCAAGAGACCCAGTACTTC. The chain combines TRBV7-9 with TRBJ2-5; D gene ambiguous. The germline CDR1 and CDR2 sequences are SEHNR and FQNEAQ (reference sequence). The CDR3 has 13 amino acids. V was cut by 5 bases and J by 2 bases, with 9 bases left in between.